This TCR beta chain was found in a study of OX40 agonist ivuxolimab in advanced cancers. Losses at the gene ends were 6 bases for V and 4 bases for J; bases not matched to a gene: 12. The V gene's germline CDR1 is SGHTA and CDR2 FQGNSA. This CDR3 has 16 amino acids. Libraries were prepared by immunoSEQ multiplex PCR; TCRdb keeps only in-frame clonotypes and omits some of them. The sample contains fewer than 65,000 clones, 70% to 90% of which appear only once. Sequenced material: CD4+ or CD8+ T cells sorted from blood, taken in a trial of the OX40 agonist ivuxolimab. The rearrangement links TRBV7-2 to TRBJ1-2; 9 bases match TRBD1. The TCR was taken from an adult with an advanced solid tumor such as melanoma, head and neck, liver or kidney cancer. The DNA of the CDR3 is TGTGCCAGCAGTCCTAGCCCCGGGACAGGGCTCTATGGCTACACCTTC. It is translated as CASSPSPGTGLYGYTF. The variable domain in full, completed from reference TRBV7-2 and TRBJ1-2, reads GAGVSQSPSNKVTEKGKDVELRCDPISGHTALYWYRQSLGQGLEFLIYFQGNSAPDKSGLPSDRFSAERTGGSVSTLTIQRTQQEDSAVYLCASSPSPGTGLYGYTFGSGTRLTVV.